In its sample, the clone carrying this T cell receptor beta chain was seen a few times. The antigen is unknown. The CDR3 sequence is 15 residues long. Trimming at V came to 4 bases and at J to 8 bases, leaving 11 bases not matched to a gene. Germline V lookup: CDR1 SNHLY, CDR2 FYNNEI. The sample comes from a study of cytomegalovirus exposure and HLA in healthy donors. General study points: Likely technical artifact: a cluster of highly shared sequence variants. The sole available immune exposure information was CMV serostatus.

Use of 60 Vbeta and 13 Jbeta primers characterized the PCR. Sequenced by immunoSEQ multiplex PCR; TCRdb stores in-frame clones only, minus some. This table holds 150,000 to 160,000 clones, 65% to 90% found once. Despite likely unrecorded immune exposures, the donors were nominally healthy at the time of sampling. The sequence was collected from a woman in her forties or fifties in good health and CMV-seropositive. This chain links TRBV2 with TRBJ2-1, with 7 bases that match TRBD2. The sequencing sample was made of PBMCs. In nucleotides, the CDR3 is TGTGCCAGCAGTGGTCGCTGGGGCGCGGGGGATGAGCAGTTCTTC. Amino acid sequence: CASSGRWGAGDEQFF.